This T cell receptor (beta chain) was recorded in a study of shared clonotypes between healthy human individuals. In the study's own analysis: Junction-only sequences without quality scores were provided by ImmunoSEQ, so filtering was different. Data came from immunoSEQ multiplex PCR; TCRdb stores just in-frame clones and leaves some out. D and trimming were read from the DNA, whereas the V and J calls and clone size are those reported in that table. The sample has about 2.5 million clones, under 95% seen once. The CDR3 has 13 amino acids. Germline V gene sequence: CDR1 MDHEN, CDR2 SYDVKM. V was cut by 5 bases and J by 7 bases, with 13 bases left in between. Study outcomes and limitations: Larger estimated richness was generally seen in naive subsets than in memory subsets.

Regarding this clone: Its cognate antigen is unknown.

The sample comprised naive CD4+ T cells from PBMCs. Documented subset: CD45RA+ positively selected. The sequence was collected from a man aged 18 to 29 in good health. Some clones in this sample may be carry-over from other donors' samples. V is TRBV28 and J is TRBJ2-3, with unresolved D. DNA of the CDR3: TGTGCCAGCAGTCCCGCATCCCCCCATACGCAGTATTTT. The encoded protein is CASSPASPHTQYF.